This T cell receptor (beta chain) came from a study of regulatory T cells in long-lasting Graves disease. The sample's time point: newly diagnosed GD, antithyroid drugs for less than 3 months. PBMCs provided the RNA from which the TCR library was made. Relying on iRepertoire HTBI primers and Arm-PCR of CDR3 regions, the team built TCR beta libraries. TCRdb itself ran the multiplex PCR reads through MiXCR, one entry per CDR3 protein. The sample includes about 460,000 distinct CDR3 sequences, 14% of them seen just once. The data were also submitted as part of a second study, on T cells in Graves' hyperthyroidism and ophthalmopathy. That work adds: The HTBI primer set served for first-round RT-PCR of the TCR CDR3.

This receptor was taken from a woman in her 50s with Graves disease. This material consisted of peripheral blood mononuclear cells (PBMCs), taken at new diagnosis, from a patient treated with antithyroid drugs.

CDR3 coding DNA: TGTGCCAGCAGCGCTTCGGAGTTCCCCTACAATGAGCAGTTCTTC. This translates into CASSASEFPYNEQFF. The J gene is TRBJ2-1, the V gene TRBV6-1; D uncertain. Germline V gene sequence: CDR1 MNHNS, CDR2 SASEGT. Deletions cut 6 bases from V and 2 bases from J, with 14 bases between. The CDR3 extends over 15 amino acids.